The text below deals with one T cell receptor beta chain. TCRdb keeps only in-frame clones here, not all; method: immunoSEQ multiplex PCR. The table lists about 220,000 clones, 85% to 90% of them singletons. This record comes from a study of blood T cell repertoires in COVID-19. Germline V gene sequence: CDR1 SGHVS, CDR2 FQNEAQ. CDR3 length: 16 amino acids. The ends were cut back, 5 bases at V and 6 bases at J, with 23 bases in the middle. The chain uses TRBV7-8 and TRBJ2-7; D might be TRBD2 (7 bases). The sequenced sample consisted of PBMCs or T cells enriched from blood (not recorded which). The source is a woman younger than 35 in a cohort exposed to, infected with or recovered from COVID-19 (not recorded which). The DNA for the CDR3 is TGTGCCAGCAGCCTTGGCCCGGGGGGCCTACTCCGCGAGCAGTACTTC. Translating gives CASSLGPGGLLREQYF.